Below are 28 T cell receptor beta chains sequenced from a single sample in a study of T cell changes during pregnancy in multiple sclerosis. Produced via immunoSEQ multiplex PCR; TCRdb's table is partial and in-frame only. Here the sample spans approximately 37,000 clones, 89% being singletons. This material consisted of CD4+ T cells from peripheral blood mononuclear cells, taken in the first trimester of pregnancy. The receptors come from a female donor with multiple sclerosis, enrolled in a pregnancy study.

The genes are TRBV2 and TRBJ2-5, with TRBD2 identical over 11 bases. This CDR3 has 16 amino acids. The germline gives CDR1 SNHLY, CDR2 FYNNEI. Unmatched junction bases numbered 6, after V lost 2 bases and J lost 4 bases. The DNA of the CDR3 is TGTGCCAGCAGTGAATCTAGCGGGAGGATCGTAGAGACCCAGTACTTC. Protein product: CASSESSGRIVETQYF.

Comments on this clone: The germline gene is not matched at one end of the junction; a read error may be the cause. The V gene is TRBV7-7, the J gene TRBJ2-3; D not resolved. Germline V gene data show CDR1 as SSHAT and CDR2 as FNYEAQ (reference sequence). The CDR3 sequence is 14 residues long. CDR3 loop: CASSPSESTDTQYF. In nucleotides, the CDR3 is TGTGCTAGCAGCCCGTCGGAGAGCACAGATACGCAGTATTTT.

The gene calls are TRBV7-2 and TRBJ2-1; 11 bases fit TRBD2. The CDR3 consists of 14 residues. Germline trimming cut 8 bases from V and 5 bases from J; bases unmatched to any gene: 5. Germline V gene sequence: CDR1 SGHTA, CDR2 FQGNSA. This CDR3 reads CASSRLAGNNEQFF. In DNA, the CDR3 is TGTGCCAGCTCCCGACTAGCGGGGAACAATGAGCAGTTCTTC.

The chain is built from TRBV5-4 and TRBJ2-7; 9 bases line up with TRBD1. This CDR3 contains 15 residues. Per the germline V gene, CDR1 is SGHNT and CDR2 is YYREEE (reference sequence). V lost 3 bases, J lost 0 bases, and 4 bases stayed unmatched. This chain's CDR3 is CASSWGTGSSYEQYF. In DNA form, the CDR3 reads TGTGCCAGCAGCTGGGGGACAGGGAGCTCCTACGAGCAGTACTTC.

The chain combines TRBV5-4 with TRBJ2-1; the match to TRBD2 covers 9 bases. The CDR3 contains 14 residues. Germline lookup yields CDR1 SGHNT and CDR2 YYREEE (reference sequence). The V gene end was trimmed by 3 bases and the J gene end by 7 bases; junction bases not matched to a gene: 5. The CDR3 nucleotides are TGTGCCAGCAGCTCCGGACTAGCGCTAAATGAGCAGTTCTTC. Protein sequence: CASSSGLALNEQFF.

This clone was found a few times. J is TRBJ2-7 and V is TRBV10-3; a weak D match, TRBD1 (6 bases). Germline lookup yields CDR1 ENHRY and CDR2 SYGVKD. CDR3 length equals 14 residues. Deletions cut 6 bases from V and 1 base from J, with 13 bases between. CDR3 bases: TGTGCCATCAGCTCCGAGACAGGTTCCTACGAGCAGTACTTC. It is translated as CAISSETGSYEQYF.

This chain connects TRBV18 to TRBJ2-1; a weak D match, TRBD2 (6 bases). Looked up from germline, CDR1 is KGHSH and CDR2 is LQKENI. This CDR3 has 13 residues. Trimming cost V 5 bases and J 7 bases, with 12 bases left between them. The CDR3 coding sequence is TGTGCCAGCTCAACCTATCTAGCGAATGAGCAGTTCTTC. Encoded protein: CASSTYLANEQFF.

This clone was detected once. This chain joins TRBV14 and TRBJ1-1; D not resolved. With 3 bases removed from V and 0 bases from J, the gap between germline ends came to 5 bases. The V gene's germline CDR1 is SGHDN and CDR2 FVKESK. The CDR3 has 13 amino acids. Written as DNA, the CDR3 is TGTGCCAGCAGCCAGCACTTGAACACTGAAGCTTTCTTT. It yields the protein CASSQHLNTEAFF.

The rearrangement uses TRBV9 and TRBJ2-7; D may be TRBD1 (5 bases). Trimming pared 0 bases from V and 3 bases from J, leaving 10 bases between. CDR1 is SGDLS and CDR2 is YYNGEE in the germline V gene. CDR3 size: 14 residues. CDR3 DNA sequence: TGTGCCAGCAGCGTAGGACAGACGATCTACGAGCAGTACTTC. Translation: CASSVGQTIYEQYF.

The chain joins TRBV2 to TRBJ1-1, with D tentatively TRBD1 (6 bases). Germline V lookup: CDR1 SNHLY, CDR2 FYNNEI. Trimming cost V 8 bases and J 10 bases, with 23 bases left between them. The CDR3 is 14 residues long. CDR3 loop: CASSSGGHPEGAFF. CDR3 sequence (DNA): TGTGCCAGCTCCTCTGGGGGACACCCAGAGGGAGCTTTCTTT.

The genes are TRBV5-1 and TRBJ2-7; D remains unclear. V was shortened by 0 bases and J by 3 bases, with 4 bases between the two germline ends. The V gene's germline CDR1 is SGHRS and CDR2 YFSETQ. The CDR3 covers 12 residues. The CDR3 protein is CASSLDNYEQYF. The DNA for the CDR3 is TGCGCCAGCAGCTTGGACAACTACGAGCAGTACTTC.

This clone was counted once. This chain links TRBV5-6 with TRBJ2-5; D gene ambiguous. CDR1 is SGHDT, CDR2 YYEEEE, per germline. V was cut by 0 bases and J by 2 bases, with 11 bases left in between. The CDR3 sequence is 15 residues long. The CDR3 spells CASSLEYANQETQYF. In DNA form, the CDR3 reads TGTGCCAGCAGCTTGGAATATGCGAATCAAGAGACCCAGTACTTC.

A few counts support this clone. The V gene is TRBV6-1, the J gene TRBJ1-5, with a tentative D call TRBD1 (6 bases). The ends were cut back, 7 bases at V and 3 bases at J, with 16 bases in the middle. The CDR3 contains 15 residues. The germline V gene encodes CDR1 MNHNS and CDR2 SASEGT. The CDR3 coding sequence is TGTGCCAGCACTCGGGACACCAGAAACAATCAGCCCCAGCATTTT. Translation: CASTRDTRNNQPQHF.

This sequence joins TRBV5-1 and TRBJ2-7; D gene uncertain. Germline V CDR1 and CDR2: SGHRS, YFSETQ. The CDR3 sequence is 14 residues long. Between the trimmed V and J ends, which lost 4 bases and 2 bases, there was a span of 13 bases. The CDR3 sequence is CASSLVAVTYEQYF. CDR3 in DNA: TGCGCCAGCAGCCTAGTAGCTGTAACCTACGAGCAGTACTTC. The complete variable domain, with remaining parts taken from reference TRBV5-1 and TRBJ2-7, reads KAGVTQTPRYLIKTRGQQVTLSCSPISGHRSVSWYQQTPGQGLQFLFEYFSETQRNKGNFPGRFSGRQFSNSRSEMNVSTLELGDSALYLCASSLVAVTYEQYFGPGTRLTVT.

DNA of the CDR3: TGTGCCAGCTCACCCTCGGGAGGTAATGAAAAACTGTTTTTT. Translation: CASSPSGGNEKLFF. The chain recombines TRBV18 with TRBJ1-4; D gene ambiguous. Germline CDR1 and CDR2: KGHSH and LQKENI. Trimming cost V 3 bases and J 4 bases, with 9 bases left between them. This CDR3 spans 14 amino acids. The variable domain in full, completed from reference TRBV18 and TRBJ1-4, reads NAGVMQNPRHLVRRRGQEARLRCSPMKGHSHVYWYRQLPEEGLKFMVYLQKENIIDESGMPKERFSAEFPKEGPSILRIQQVVRGDSAAYFCASSPSGGNEKLFFGSGTQLSVL.

The CDR3 sequence: CAIRPGSQETQYF. In DNA, the CDR3 is TGTGCCATCAGACCCGGGAGTCAAGAGACCCAGTACTTC. J is TRBJ2-5 and V is TRBV10-3; tentative D call: TRBD2 (6 bases). The CDR3 spans 13 residues. CDR1 is ENHRY and CDR2 is SYGVKD in the germline V gene. V lost 6 bases and J 2 bases, leaving 10 bases between the germline ends.

The chain combines TRBV5-1 with TRBJ2-3; 12 nucleotides line up with TRBD2. The germline V gene has CDR1 SGHRS and CDR2 YFSETQ. This CDR3 spans 15 amino acids. V lost 4 bases, J lost 6 bases, and 6 bases stayed unmatched. CDR3 region: CASSETSGRLDTQYF. The CDR3 nucleotides read TGCGCCAGCAGCGAAACTAGCGGGAGGTTGGATACGCAGTATTTT.

This clone was found once. The chain is built from TRBV30 and TRBJ2-1; 8 nucleotides align to TRBD2. Unmatched junction bases numbered 15, after V lost 0 bases and J lost 8 bases. CDR3 length: 17 residues. Germline loops: CDR1 GTSNPN, CDR2 SVGIG (reference sequence). CDR3 region: CAWSVKLAGGRADEQFF. The CDR3 bases are TGTGCCTGGAGTGTAAAATTGGCGGGAGGAAGGGCCGATGAGCAGTTCTTC. The whole variable domain, filled in from reference TRBV30 and TRBJ2-1, reads SQTIHQWPATLVQPVGSPLSLECTVEGTSNPNLYWYRQAAGRGLQLLFYSVGIGQISSEVPQNLSASRPQDRQFILSSKKLLLSDSGFYLCAWSVKLAGGRADEQFFGPGTRLTVL.

The gene calls are TRBV12-5 and TRBJ1-4, with D perhaps TRBD1 (6 bases). Trimming removed 3 bases from V and 10 bases from J, with 6 bases in between. The CDR3 is 11 residues long. CDR1 is LGHNT and CDR2 is FRNRAP in the germline V gene. The CDR3 region is CASGLGGKLFF. The CDR3 DNA reads TGTGCTAGTGGTTTAGGGGGAAAACTGTTTTTT. The full variable domain, its missing parts supplied by reference TRBV12-5 and TRBJ1-4, is DARVTQTPRHKVTEMGQEVTMRCQPILGHNTVFWYRQTMMQGLELLAYFRNRAPLDDSGMPKDRFSAEMPDATLATLKIQPSEPRDSAVYFCASGLGGKLFFGSGTQLSVL.

The gene calls are TRBV28 and TRBJ2-3; 16 nucleotides match TRBD2. The CDR3 covers 19 residues. Trimming cost V 5 bases and J 3 bases; bases outside gene matches: 11. In germline, CDR1 is MDHEN, CDR2 SYDVKM. The CDR3 region has the DNA TGTGCCAGCAGTATCCTGGGACTAGCGGGAGGGATAGGAACAGATACGCAGTATTTT. The encoded protein is CASSILGLAGGIGTDTQYF.

The chain combines TRBV30 with TRBJ2-7; weak D call: TRBD2 (5 bases). Germline CDR1 GTSNPN, CDR2 SVGIG (reference sequence). Trimming shortened V by 0 bases and J by 5 bases, and 11 bases separated the two germline ends. The CDR3 consists of 13 residues. CDR3 protein: CAWSVLGFHEQYF. CDR3 nucleotides: TGTGCCTGGAGTGTACTAGGGTTTCACGAGCAGTACTTC.

The rearrangement joins TRBV21-1 to TRBJ1-2; TRBD1 was called by the table and not checked on the DNA. TRBV21-1 is labeled a pseudogene. The CDR3 is made up of 14 amino acids. CDR3 DNA: TGTGCCAGCAGCAAAGAGGGACATAACTATGGCTACACCTTC. As protein: CASSKEGHNYGYTF.

CDR3 DNA sequence: TGCGCCAGCAGCCAGGAGGAGGTCGGCACTGAAGCTTTCTTT. Its translation: CASSQEEVGTEAFF. V is TRBV4-1 and J is TRBJ1-1; D is uncertain. V was cut by 3 bases and J by 4 bases, with 12 bases left in between. The CDR3 extends over 14 amino acids. Germline V gives CDR1 MGHRA, CDR2 YSYEKL.

Only a few counts were recorded for this clone. The CDR3 DNA reads TGTGCCAGCACTGAGCTAGCGGATTACAATGAGCAGTTCTTC. Translated: CASTELADYNEQFF. V usage is TRBV2 and J usage is TRBJ2-1; 7 nucleotides line up with TRBD2. The CDR3 totals 14 residues. V shed 7 bases and J 4 bases; nucleotides not matched to a gene: 7. CDR1 is SNHLY and CDR2 is FYNNEI in the germline V gene.

This clone was seen only once. The chain employs TRBV25-1 and TRBJ1-4; maybe TRBD1 (6 bases). The CDR3 loop spans 14 amino acids. Germline CDR1 is MGHDK and CDR2 is SYGVNS. V was cut by 5 bases and J by 4 bases, with 11 bases left in between. The CDR3 nucleotides read TGTGCCAGCAGTCCGGACAGTCTTAATGAAAAACTGTTTTTT. Amino acid sequence: CASSPDSLNEKLFF.

J is TRBJ2-5 and V is TRBV2; 8 nucleotides agree with TRBD2. Germline lookup yields CDR1 SNHLY and CDR2 FYNNEI. Trimming at V came to 5 bases and at J to 7 bases, leaving 6 bases not matched to a gene. The CDR3 sequence is 13 residues long. The CDR3 sequence: CASSTGLVGTQYF. The CDR3 DNA is TGTGCCAGCAGTACGGGACTAGTTGGGACCCAGTACTTC.

V gene TRBV2 combines with J gene TRBJ1-1; D might be TRBD1 (6 bases). CDR3 length: 12 residues. The germline gives CDR1 SNHLY, CDR2 FYNNEI. V shed 3 bases and J shed 9 bases, with 11 bases lying between them. The CDR3 nucleotides read TGTGCCAGCAGTGACCCGGACAGAAAAGCTTTCTTT. Its translation is CASSDPDRKAFF. The full variable domain, completed using reference TRBV2 and TRBJ1-1, is EPEVTQTPSHQVTQMGQEVILRCVPISNHLYFYWYRQILGQKVEFLVSFYNNEISEKSEIFDDQFSVERPDGSNFTLKIRSTKLEDSAMYFCASSDPDRKAFFGQGTRLTVV.

The genes are TRBV5-1 and TRBJ2-1; 10 bases agree with TRBD2. Trimming at V came to 0 bases and at J to 8 bases, leaving 8 bases not matched to a gene. The CDR3 totals 16 residues. The germline CDR1 and CDR2 sequences are SGHRS and YFSETQ. The CDR3 bases are TGCGCCAGCAGCTTGGCCCTAGCGGGAGATCTCGATGAGCAGTTCTTC. Its translation: CASSLALAGDLDEQFF.